The rows below give T cell receptor beta chains drawn from one sample of a study of beta chain features in type 1 diabetes. Profiled with immunoSEQ multiplex PCR; TCRdb holds only in-frame clones, not every one. Of about 250,000 clones listed, approximately 14% are singletons. Sequencing was done on a sample of naive CD4+ T cells from blood. These TCRs come from a woman between 40 and 50 years old in good health. Each CDR3 is given with its conserved first and last residue. The D gene is left open where the match is weak. Size tells how often a clone was seen (once, few, many) or the class of an expanded clone, and some rows leave it out.

clone size	V gene	D gene	J gene	CDR3 protein	CDR3 DNA
.	TRBV6-5	TRBD1	TRBJ1-5	CASSQGTGPNQPQHF	TGTGCCAGCAGCCAAGGGACAGGCCCTAATCAGCCCCAGCATTTT
few	TRBV6-5	.	TRBJ1-4	CASNRGNGEKLFF	TGTGCCAGCAATAGGGGAAATGGGGAAAAACTGTTTTTT
.	TRBV7-6	TRBD1	TRBJ1-1	CASSFAGGTEAFF	TGTGCCAGCAGCTTTGCAGGGGGCACTGAAGCTTTCTTT
.	TRBV9	.	TRBJ1-1	CASSPSGVGAEAFF	TGTGCCAGCAGCCCATCGGGGGTTGGGGCTGAAGCTTTCTTT
few	TRBV7-9	.	TRBJ1-1	CASSRTMSTEAFF	TGTGCCAGCAGCAGAACTATGAGCACTGAAGCTTTCTTT
.	TRBV7-8	TRBD1	TRBJ1-1	CASSPTGVRAFF	TGTGCCAGCAGCCCGACAGGGGTTCGGGCTTTCTTT
.	TRBV5-1	TRBD1	TRBJ2-2	CASSDRGRAGELFF	TGCGCCAGCAGCGACAGGGGGCGCGCCGGGGAGCTGTTTTTT
.	TRBV5-8	.	TRBJ2-7	CASSLGTDPFYEQYF	TGTGCCAGCAGCTTGGGGACAGATCCCTTCTACGAGCAGTACTTC
.	TRBV5-1	.	TRBJ2-4	CASSLMSPTKNIQYF	TGCGCCAGCAGCTTGATGTCACCTACCAAAAACATTCAGTACTTC
.	TRBV9	TRBD1	TRBJ1-2	CASSEGQAVRWYGYTF	TGTGCCAGCAGCGAAGGACAGGCCGTTAGATGGTATGGCTACACCTTC
few	TRBV7-7	.	TRBJ1-5	CASSLGLEQPQHF	TGTGCCAGCAGCTTGGGCCTCGAGCAGCCCCAGCATTTT
few	TRBV18	.	TRBJ2-7	CATVPRGGYEQYF	TGTGCCACCGTACCAAGGGGTGGATACGAGCAGTACTTC
.	TRBV7-6	TRBD1	TRBJ1-5	CASSPVTGGHQPQHF	TGTGCCAGCAGCCCAGTCACAGGGGGCCATCAGCCCCAGCATTTT
.	TRBV10-3	.	TRBJ1-6	CAISEEPGVGNSPLHF	TGTGCCATCAGTGAGGAACCAGGGGTTGGTAATTCACCCCTCCACTTT
.	TRBV6-5	.	TRBJ2-2	CASSRQASNTGELFF	TGTGCCAGCAGTCGACAGGCGTCGAACACCGGGGAGCTGTTTTTT
.	TRBV9	TRBD2	TRBJ2-7	CASSWRTSTSYEQYF	TGTGCCAGCAGCTGGAGGACTAGTACGTCCTACGAGCAGTACTTC
.	TRBV7-9	.	TRBJ1-6	CASSPDRSSYNSPLHF	TGTGCCAGCAGCCCCGACAGGAGCTCCTATAATTCACCCCTCCACTTT
few	TRBV18	TRBD1	TRBJ1-2	CASSPEGAYGYTF	TGTGCCAGCTCACCCGAGGGGGCCTATGGCTACACCTTC
.	TRBV29-1	.	TRBJ2-5	CSVGVSGPVTQYF	TGCAGCGTTGGTGTTAGCGGACCTGTGACCCAGTACTTC
.	TRBV7-9	TRBD2	TRBJ2-3	CASSLAGGSTDTQYF	TGTGCCAGCAGCTTAGCGGGGGGGAGCACAGATACGCAGTATTTT
few	TRBV5-1	TRBD2	TRBJ2-3	CASSLTSGGPTDTQYF	TGCGCCAGCAGCTTGACTAGCGGGGGGCCGACAGATACGCAGTATTTT
.	TRBV27	.	TRBJ1-5	CASSPNMGGNQPQHF	TGTGCCAGCAGCCCAAACATGGGAGGAAATCAGCCCCAGCATTTT
few	TRBV7-8	.	TRBJ2-7	CASSLGAAALYEQYF	TGTGCCAGCAGCTTAGGGGCAGCGGCTCTATACGAGCAGTACTTC
few	TRBV2	TRBD1	TRBJ1-2	CASSATGDDYGYTF	TGTGCCAGCAGTGCGACAGGGGACGACTATGGCTACACCTTC
.	TRBV7-2	TRBD1	TRBJ2-5	CASSSGTGTYETQYF	TGTGCCAGCAGCTCCGGGACAGGGACGTATGAGACCCAGTACTTC
.	TRBV29-1	.	TRBJ2-7	CSVSEGTYEQYF	TGCAGCGTTTCTGAGGGCACCTACGAGCAGTACTTC
few	TRBV5-1	TRBD1	TRBJ1-1	CASSLGQGGLNTEAFF	TGCGCCAGCAGCTTGGGACAGGGTGGGCTGAACACTGAAGCTTTCTTT
many	TRBV4-2	.	TRBJ2-3	CASSHQAPLSTDTQYF	TGTGCCAGCAGCCACCAGGCCCCCCTGTCCACAGATACGCAGTATTTT
.	TRBV7-2	TRBD1	TRBJ2-5	CASSLQGARETQYF	TGTGCCAGCAGCTTACAGGGGGCGAGGGAGACCCAGTACTTC
few	TRBV4-3	TRBD1	TRBJ2-7	CASSQVTGASYEQYF	TGCGCCAGCAGCCAAGTTACAGGGGCCTCCTACGAGCAGTACTTC
few	TRBV29-1	.	TRBJ2-3	CSVGASQMGDTQYF	TGCAGCGTTGGAGCTAGTCAAATGGGAGATACGCAGTATTTT
few	TRBV6-5	.	TRBJ1-6	CASSYSGSSYNSPLHF	TGTGCCAGCAGTTACTCAGGGAGCTCCTATAATTCACCCCTCCACTTT
few	TRBV6-4	.	TRBJ1-3	CASSPAPGGNTIYF	TGTGCCAGCAGTCCGGCTCCGGGAGGAAACACCATATATTTT
.	TRBV5-1	.	TRBJ1-4	CASSPSLVATNEKLFF	TGCGCCAGCAGCCCCTCTCTAGTTGCAACTAATGAAAAACTGTTTTTT
.	TRBV11-2	TRBD2	TRBJ2-3	CASSRSGGARDTQYF	TGTGCCAGCAGCCGGAGCGGGGGGGCTCGTGATACGCAGTATTTT
.	TRBV6-1	.	TRBJ2-5	CASSEALWTGRETQYF	TGTGCCAGCAGTGAAGCGCTATGGACTGGACGAGAGACCCAGTACTTC
many	TRBV29-1	TRBD2	TRBJ2-7	CSVERGVPPYEQYF	TGCAGCGTTGAGCGGGGGGTCCCTCCCTACGAGCAGTACTTC
.	TRBV2	TRBD1	TRBJ2-7	CASGPGQGGYEQYF	TGTGCCAGCGGCCCGGGACAGGGAGGCTACGAGCAGTACTTC
.	TRBV19	.	TRBJ1-5	CASSIVGEAQPQHF	TGTGCCAGTAGTATAGTTGGGGAGGCGCAGCCCCAGCATTTT
few	TRBV6-5	TRBD1	TRBJ2-1	CASTRQGNEQFF	TGTGCCAGCACCAGACAGGGGAATGAGCAGTTCTTC
many	TRBV29-1	TRBD2	TRBJ2-3	CSVTGLGTDTQYF	TGCAGCGTTACCGGACTAGGGACAGATACGCAGTATTTT
few	TRBV5-5	.	TRBJ2-7	CASSLAGQTYEQYF	TGTGCCAGCAGCTTGGCCGGACAGACCTACGAGCAGTACTTC
few	TRBV28	.	TRBJ2-7	CASSLAQGPLVYEQYF	TGTGCCAGCAGTTTGGCGCAGGGCCCCCTCGTTTACGAGCAGTACTTC
.	TRBV11-1	.	TRBJ2-1	CASSLVGQGPNEQFF	TGTGCCAGCAGCTTAGTCGGCCAGGGCCCTAATGAGCAGTTCTTC
few	TRBV7-9	TRBD1	TRBJ1-2	CASSFTAGGSKNGYTF	TGTGCCAGCAGCTTCACTGCAGGGGGCTCGAAAAATGGCTACACCTTC
few	TRBV18	TRBD1	TRBJ1-6	CASSPLEQGGNSPLHF	TGTGCCAGCTCACCACTGGAACAGGGGGGGAATTCACCCCTCCACTTT
.	TRBV2	TRBD1	TRBJ1-5	CAKQGASGQPQHF	TGTGCGAAACAGGGGGCATCAGGGCAGCCCCAGCATTTT
.	TRBV15	TRBD1	TRBJ2-7	CATSRDRSYEQYF	TGTGCCACCTCCAGGGACAGATCCTACGAGCAGTACTTC
few	TRBV7-2	.	TRBJ1-1	CASTPRAGGRYTEAFF	TGTGCCAGCACCCCCCGGGCGGGGGGGCGGTACACTGAAGCTTTCTTT
many	TRBV7-9	.	TRBJ1-4	CASSLRSSVGEKLFF	TGTGCCAGCAGCTTACGAAGCTCGGTCGGTGAAAAACTGTTTTTT
few	TRBV10-3	.	TRBJ1-2	CAISEQGSYGYTF	TGTGCCATCAGTGAGCAGGGCAGCTATGGCTACACCTTC
few	TRBV5-1	TRBD2	TRBJ2-3	CASSLSLAGGTDTQYF	TGCGCCAGCAGCTTGTCCCTAGCGGGGGGGACAGATACGCAGTATTTT
.	TRBV9	.	TRBJ1-4	CASSPTGGGKLFF	TGTGCCAGCAGCCCCACTGGGGGGGGAAAACTGTTTTTT
.	TRBV6-1	.	TRBJ2-7	CASSEYRQGLYEQYF	TGTGCCAGCAGTGAATATCGGCAGGGGCTGTACGAGCAGTACTTC
.	TRBV2	TRBD1	TRBJ2-5	CASRRTGVETQYF	TGTGCCAGCAGGCGGACAGGGGTCGAGACCCAGTACTTC
few	TRBV2	TRBD1	TRBJ2-5	CASSATGNSLSETQYF	TGTGCCAGCAGTGCGACAGGGAACTCCTTGTCAGAGACCCAGTACTTC
.	TRBV2	TRBD1	TRBJ2-5	CASSADRGGGETQYF	TGTGCCAGCAGCGCCGACAGGGGTGGGGGGGAGACCCAGTACTTC